The entry below gives a single T cell receptor (beta chain) sequence along with its context. In this sample, this clonotype turned up a few times. Its cognate antigen has yet to be identified. No base quality values were provided; no much bigger clone lies one nucleotide off. The CDR3 contains 15 residues, cysteine and phenylalanine counted. The sequence is cut down to CDR3 DNA, 45 bases in frame from base 1. The germline ends are 10 bases apart after V is trimmed by 0 bases and J by 1 base. CDR1 MNHEY and CDR2 SVGAGI were looked up in the germline V gene. These data are taken from a study of neurological immune-mediated disorders (dated by TCRdb to the late 2010s). Study-level background: Among the approximately 34 multiple sclerosis patients, relapsing-remitting MS was present in some 30 and secondary progressive MS was present in 3. The study compared peripheral blood TCR-beta repertoires of HTLV-I-associated myelopathy (HAM/TSP) patients, multiple sclerosis patients and healthy controls using UMI-based sequencing. Alongside PBMC samples, the set of 106 TCR-beta libraries contained longitudinal samples, technical triplicates, and paired CD4+ and CD8+ T-cell subsets that had been sorted. Of the 70 or so subjects in the cohort, some 15 were HAM/TSP patients, 34 were multiple sclerosis patients, and approximately 20 were healthy controls.

Unsorted PBMC libraries were generated from 2 million PBMCs stored in RNAlater at -80 °C until RNA extraction. Multiple sclerosis patients were enrolled in a US clinical protocol under which disease progression was evaluated by magnetic resonance imaging. Peripheral blood was subjected to Ficoll-Hypaque density gradient centrifugation to isolate PBMCs, which were then cryopreserved in liquid nitrogen. The study at large found these results: In phylogenetic analysis, the repertoires of 18 of 34 MS patients grouped into a cluster of related CDR3 sequences, which suggests a possible signature at the repertoire level. TCR clonal expansion was greatest in HAM/TSP patients and smallest in MS patients, who ranked below even healthy controls. The MS cluster showed no association with clinical or MRI features, and the authors stated that larger cohorts are needed. No identical CDR3 amino acid sequences were shared among expanded clones across subjects, suggesting private TCR-beta repertoires in all groups.

cDNA was synthesized by template-switch 5'RACE using a primer with a 10-nucleotide random unique molecular identifier that tagged each TCR transcript. Each sequencing run produced over 160 million TCR-beta sequences covering 15-18 subjects. Total RNA was extracted with the RNeasy kit. The KAPA Real-time Library Amplification kit was used to amplify TCR-beta VDJ regions with primers for the TCR constant region and the 5'RACE anchor. Sample indexes and Illumina adaptors were added in a first PCR, after which library yield was increased in a second PCR. After purification with Ampure beads, the TCR product of roughly 650 bp was size-selected on a 2% E-gel SizeSelection system. Before pooling, library quality was assessed on a Bioanalyzer, concentration was determined with Qubit, and library quantification was performed with the Kapa Library Quantification kit. An Illumina HiSeq 2500 was used to sequence the libraries paired-end at 2 x 150 bp. To increase sequence diversity, 25-30% phiX was spiked into each library pool. Per the authors' processing: Quality-filtered reads were processed with the UMI-based MiGEC pipeline, which removed over 75% of raw TCR sequences during error correction. VDJ genes were aligned to IMGT germline references, and clonotypes were defined by unique CDR3 amino acid sequence plus V-J genes. Clonal expansion, Shannon diversity and CDR3 relatedness (CalcPairwiseDistances, ClusterSamples) were evaluated with VDJtools, and phylogenetic trees were built with CLCbio workbench. Clones with at least 8 unique UMIs were defined as expanded, with this threshold being based on coefficient-of-variation modelling across technical triplicates. Starting from the raw public reads, TCRdb applied fastp trimming at Q25, assembled clones with MiXCR and retained in-frame beta chains. Each entry merges the rows of one CDR3 protein and shows their most common DNA and genes. These V and J calls are TCRdb output, not the study's own analysis. In all, the sample holds about 80,000 distinct CDR3 sequences, and around 4.6% of those were seen once. The ten most abundant clones make up about 2% of the sample.

The origin of this receptor is a woman aged 25 to 45 with multiple sclerosis. Sample: PBMCs. Recombination connected TRBV6-5 to TRBJ2-7; the D gene cannot be resolved reliably. The base sequence is TGTGCCAGCAGTTACTCGGTGTTGGGGTCCTACGAGCAGTACTTC. The encoded protein is CASSYSVLGSYEQYF.